This entry describes one TCR beta chain. The data stem from a study of blood T cell repertoires in COVID-19. Overall study context: Italy, Spain and the United States were the sources of the convalescent and acute COVID-19 samples. PBMCs, B-cell-depleted T cells, or T cells provided the cDNA or gDNA that made up the material.

This CDR3 spans 16 amino acids. V trimming: 1 base; J trimming: 4 bases; junction bases outside the gene matches: 9. Germline assignment: CDR1 SGHAT and CDR2 FQNNGV. TCRdb's table, derived via immunoSEQ multiplex PCR, lists solely in-frame clones and lacks some. Here the sample spans 250,000 to 300,000 clones, 86% being singletons. The TCR comes from a young man with active or convalescent COVID-19. This rearrangement joins TRBV11-2 to TRBJ1-2, with 7 bases fitting TRBD1. Sequenced sample: peripheral blood. CDR3 nucleotides: TGTGCCAGCAGCTTAGGGCAGGGGGGATCTTCCTATGGCTACACCTTC. Translating it yields CASSLGQGGSSYGYTF.